A single sample gave rise to the 24 T cell receptor beta chains below, sequenced in a study of T-cell memory formation after mild COVID-19. TCRdb analysed the 5' RACE reads with MiXCR anew, one entry per CDR3 protein. The sample carries about 500,000 distinct CDR3 sequences, roughly 20% recorded once. Sequences were obtained from PBMCs or a T cell subset sorted from them (not recorded which). These receptors came from an adult woman who had mild COVID-19 (a few samples of this study predate the infection). Cell type and time point are not known.

This clonotype was seen many times. The rearrangement links TRBV12-3 or TRBV12-4 to TRBJ2-2, with 8 bases matching TRBD2. Trimming cost V 6 bases and J 4 bases; bases outside gene matches: 10. The CDR3 extends over 16 amino acids. For the CDR3, the DNA is TGTGCCAGCAGCCGCGGGAGGCCACCCTCCACCGGGGAGCTGTTTTTT. It codes for CASSRGRPPSTGELFF.

The chain recombines TRBV3-1 with TRBJ2-5, with D possibly being TRBD2 (6 bases). The germline gives CDR1 LGHDT, CDR2 YNNKEL (reference sequence). Trimming left V 4 bases short and J 9 bases short, with 18 bases between. The CDR3 contains 14 residues. CDR3 coding DNA: TGTGCCAGCAGCCCCCTTCCGGGGGAGCCGCCCCAGTACTTC. It specifies CASSPLPGEPPQYF.

The V gene is TRBV12-3 or TRBV12-4, the J gene TRBJ1-1, with TRBD1 matching over 7 bases. This CDR3 region has 15 residues. J lost 11 bases, V lost 5 bases, and 17 bases had no gene match. The CDR3 DNA reads TGTGCCAGCAGTCTGGGGACAGTTTCCCCCGACGTGGCTTTCTTT. Translation: CASSLGTVSPDVAFF.

This clonotype has at least ten counts. The CDR3 is CSARDLAGGPWDTQYF. The DNA for the CDR3 is TGCAGTGCTAGAGACCTAGCGGGAGGGCCTTGGGATACGCAGTATTTT. The V call is TRBV20-1, the J call TRBJ2-3; 12 bases are shared with TRBD2. The germline V gene has CDR1 DFQATT and CDR2 SNEGSKA (reference sequence). The trim removed 0 bases at V and 6 bases at J, leaving 7 bases unmatched. The CDR3 is 16 residues long.

The chain carries TRBV20-1 and TRBJ1-4; possibly TRBD1 for D (6 bases). Germline CDR1 DFQATT, CDR2 SNEGSKA (reference sequence). Trimming removed 1 base from V and 8 bases from J, with 11 bases in between. This CDR3 has 13 amino acids. The CDR3 sequence is CSARAPRGEKLFF. CDR3 sequence (DNA): TGCAGTGCTAGAGCCCCGAGGGGGGAAAAACTGTTTTTT.

For this clonotype: Its ends do not fully match the called genes, so a read error is possible. The genes are TRBV6-6 and TRBJ2-7; D tentatively reads TRBD1 or TRBD2 (6 bases each). Germline V gives CDR1 MNHNY, CDR2 SVGAGI (reference sequence). CDR3 length: 14 amino acids. The DNA of the CDR3 is TGTGCCAGCAGTTTAGAACAGGGAGGCTACGAGAAGTACTTC. Its protein product is CASSLEQGGYEKYF.

In this sample, this clonotype turned up a few times. The genes are TRBV6-6 and TRBJ2-1; TRBD2 matches 11 bases. The V segment lost 0 bases and the J segment 9 bases; nucleotides outside the gene matches: 10. Per the germline V gene, CDR1 is MNHNY and CDR2 is SVGAGI (reference sequence). The CDR3 totals 17 residues. This CDR3 is CASSYSKFSGGASEQFF. The CDR3 DNA follows: TGTGCCAGCAGTTACTCGAAGTTTAGCGGGGGGGCATCTGAGCAGTTCTTC.

This chain links TRBV7-3 with TRBJ2-7, with D perhaps assigned TRBD1 or TRBD2 (6 bases each). The CDR3 runs to 16 residues. Trimming took 2 bases from V and 0 from J, leaving 14 bases between them. Germline lookup yields CDR1 SGHTA and CDR2 FQGTGA. CDR3 bases: TGTGCCAGCAGCTTAGGGGGGACAAAGAGCTCCTACGAGCAGTACTTC. This encodes CASSLGGTKSSYEQYF.

This sequence joins TRBV4-2 and TRBJ1-5; D not resolved. This CDR3 is built from 17 residues. V shed 0 bases and J shed 4 bases, with 16 bases lying between them. Germline V lookup: CDR1 LGHNA, CDR2 YNFKEQ. The DNA of the CDR3 is TGTGCCAGCAGCCAAGATCTAGCGGGCTATCTTAATCAGCCCCAGCATTTT. Translating gives CASSQDLAGYLNQPQHF.

To note about this clonotype: The junction does not match germline at one end; this may be a read error. The chain links TRBV7-9 to TRBJ2-1, with 12 nucleotides matching TRBD2. The CDR3 consists of 16 residues. CDR1 and CDR2 (germline): SEHNR, FQNEAQ (reference sequence). The CDR3 region is CASSLGLAGNYNEQFF. CDR3 sequence (DNA): TGTGCCAGCAGTTTAGGACTAGCGGGGAACTACAATGAGCAGTTCTTC.

This clonotype was counted a few times. CDR3 sequence: CSARWGEGNQPQHF. In nucleotides, the CDR3 is TGCAGTGCTAGGTGGGGAGAGGGCAATCAGCCCCAGCATTTT. The chain carries TRBV20-1 and TRBJ1-5; D uncertain. Looked up from germline, CDR1 is DFQATT and CDR2 is SNEGSKA (reference sequence). The CDR3 length is 14 residues. The V end was cut by 3 bases, the J end by 2 bases, with 11 bases between.

This clonotype came up a few times. V is TRBV11-2 and J is TRBJ2-5; TRBD2 matches at 8 bases. The germline V gene encodes CDR1 SGHAT and CDR2 FQNNGV. V lost 5 bases to trimming and J lost 2 bases; unmatched junction nucleotides: 7. The CDR3 covers 15 residues. CDR3: CASSLSGGLQETQYF. CDR3 bases: TGTGCCAGCAGCCTGAGCGGGGGCCTGCAAGAGACCCAGTACTTC.

This clonotype was counted between two and nine times. This rearrangement joins TRBV29-1 to TRBJ1-2, with 8 positions matching TRBD1. The V gene's germline CDR1 is SQVTM and CDR2 ANQGSEA. The CDR3 is 13 residues long. With 6 bases clipped from V and 4 bases from J, the junction kept 7 bases outside the gene matches. CDR3 protein: CSVWTGISYGYTF. As DNA, the CDR3 is TGCAGCGTGTGGACAGGGATTAGCTATGGCTACACCTTC.

The chain is built from TRBV7-2 and TRBJ2-3; TRBD2 matches 9 bases. CDR3 length equals 14 residues. The germline V gene has CDR1 SGHTA and CDR2 FQGNSA. The V and J ends lost 7 bases and 6 bases, in that order; junction bases with no gene match: 8. The CDR3: CASTWTSAVDTQYF. CDR3 DNA: TGTGCCAGCACCTGGACTAGCGCGGTGGATACGCAGTATTTT.

The chain links TRBV20-1 to TRBJ2-3; TRBD2 might be the D (5 bases). The V gene's germline CDR1 is DFQATT and CDR2 SNEGSKA (reference sequence). The CDR3 is made up of 17 amino acids. With 3 bases removed from V and 2 bases from J, the gap between germline ends came to 21 bases. This chain's CDR3 is CSASPDWAQFSTDTQYF. In DNA, the CDR3 is TGCAGTGCTAGTCCGGACTGGGCCCAATTTTCCACAGATACGCAGTATTTT.

V is TRBV7-9 and J is TRBJ1-1; tentative D call: TRBD1 (6 bases). V gave up 5 bases and J gave up 5 bases, with 18 bases separating them. The CDR3 runs to 15 residues. Germline loops: CDR1 SEHNR, CDR2 FQNEAQ (reference sequence). DNA of the CDR3: TGTGCCAGCAGCCAACGCTTAACACAGGGTACTGAAGCTTTCTTT. Protein sequence: CASSQRLTQGTEAFF.

The chain combines TRBV6-5 with TRBJ2-1, with D hard to call. V dropped 0 bases and J dropped 10 bases, with 7 bases sitting between them. The CDR3 totals 12 residues. The germline gives CDR1 MNHEY, CDR2 SVGAGI. The CDR3 DNA reads TGTGCCAGCAGTTACTCGACGTCAGAGCAGTTCTTC. Amino acid sequence: CASSYSTSEQFF.

This clonotype was seen many times. J is TRBJ2-1 and V is TRBV24-1; D might be TRBD2 (7 bases). This CDR3 is 13 amino acids long. Germline CDR1 reads KGHDR; CDR2 reads SFDVKD. Trimming shortened V by 9 bases and J by 7 bases, and 15 bases separated the two germline ends. In DNA form, the CDR3 reads TGTGCCACCCGTCGGGGGGCGGGAAATGAGCAGTTCTTC. This gives the protein CATRRGAGNEQFF.

The chain uses TRBV27 and TRBJ2-7, with TRBD1 matching over 7 bases. Trimming took 6 bases from V and 2 from J; bases not matched to a gene: 10. CDR3 size: 15 residues. The germline V gene encodes CDR1 MNHEY and CDR2 SMNVEV (reference sequence). CDR3 DNA sequence: TGTGCCAGCAGCCTAGACAGGGTAGCACCCTACGAGCAGTACTTC. It encodes CASSLDRVAPYEQYF.

This clonotype was seen a handful of times. The genes are TRBV14 and TRBJ2-3; 8 positions agree with TRBD2. V trimming: 2 bases; J trimming: 2 bases; junction bases outside the gene matches: 6. Germline CDR1 is SGHDN and CDR2 is FVKESK. The CDR3 extends over 16 amino acids. The CDR3 DNA sequence: TGTGCCAGCAGCCAATCTGAACTAGCGGACACAGATACGCAGTATTTT. This encodes CASSQSELADTDTQYF.

This clonotype was counted a single time. This chain joins TRBV6-5 and TRBJ2-7; 9 bases are shared with TRBD1. CDR3 size: 16 residues. V trimming: 2 bases; J trimming: 7 bases; junction bases outside the gene matches: 12. In germline, CDR1 is MNHEY, CDR2 SVGAGI. The CDR3 DNA reads as TGTGCCAGCAGTTACGTAGGGGACAGGGCTCCGTTTGAGCAGTACTTC. Amino acids: CASSYVGDRAPFEQYF.

This clonotype turned up a few times. Here the CDR3 DNA reads TGTGCCAGCAGCTTAAGTTTCAGGGAAAGGAATGAGCAGTTCTTC. Amino acid sequence: CASSLSFRERNEQFF. V gene TRBV7-9 combines with J gene TRBJ2-1; tentative D call: TRBD1 (5 bases). Germline lookup yields CDR1 SEHNR and CDR2 FQNEAQ (reference sequence). Trimming removed 2 bases from V and 7 bases from J, with 15 bases in between. CDR3 length: 15 amino acids.

The chain combines TRBV6-2 or TRBV6-3 with TRBJ1-5, with TRBD1 as a possible D gene (6 bases). V was trimmed by 6 bases and J by 2 bases, leaving 14 bases between them. Per the germline V gene, CDR1 is MNHEY and CDR2 is SVGEGT. CDR3 size: 15 residues. DNA of the CDR3: TGTGCCAGCAGGACCACAGGGTTGGGCAATCAGCCCCAGCATTTT. It translates to CASRTTGLGNQPQHF.

This clonotype has just one count. Possible read error: a much larger clone is one base away. The rearrangement uses TRBV7-9 and TRBJ1-1; D remains ambiguous. V lost 2 bases and J 3 bases, leaving 4 bases between the germline ends. This CDR3 region has 12 residues. Germline CDR1 and CDR2: SEHNR and FQNEAQ (reference sequence). CDR3 residues: CASSLFHTEAFF. Here the CDR3 DNA reads TGTGCCAGCAGCTTATTTCACACTGAAGCTTTCTTT. The variable domain in full, with the rest retrieved from reference TRBV7-9 and TRBJ1-1, is DTGVSQNPRHKITKRGQNVTFRCDPISEHNRLYWYRQTLGQGPEFLTYFQNEAQLEKSRLLSDRFSAERPKGSFSTLEIQRTEQGDSAMYLCASSLFHTEAFFGQGTRLTVV.